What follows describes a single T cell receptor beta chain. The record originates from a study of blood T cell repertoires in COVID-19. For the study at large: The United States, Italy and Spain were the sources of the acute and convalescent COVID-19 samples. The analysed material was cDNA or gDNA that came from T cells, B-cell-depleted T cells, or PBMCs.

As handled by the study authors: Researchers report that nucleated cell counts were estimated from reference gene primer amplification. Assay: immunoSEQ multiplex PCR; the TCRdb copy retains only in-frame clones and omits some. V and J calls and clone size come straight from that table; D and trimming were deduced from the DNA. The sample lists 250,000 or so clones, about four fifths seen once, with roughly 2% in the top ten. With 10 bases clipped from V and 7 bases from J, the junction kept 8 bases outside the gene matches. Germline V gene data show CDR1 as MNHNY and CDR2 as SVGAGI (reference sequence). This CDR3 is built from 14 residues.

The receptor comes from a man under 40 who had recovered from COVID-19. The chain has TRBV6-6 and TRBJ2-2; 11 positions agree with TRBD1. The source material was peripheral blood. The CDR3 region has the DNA TGTGCCACCAGGGGACAGGGGGATCACGGGGAGCTGTTTTTT. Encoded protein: CATRGQGDHGELFF.